Each of the 23 T cell receptor beta chains below was sequenced from the same sample in a study of beta chain features in type 1 diabetes. Findings of the study overall: Researchers report that Type 1 diabetes patients had moderately but significantly shorter TCRB CDR3s across all four CD4+ subsets.

Expressed TCRB transcripts were sequenced, since all the RNA that had been isolated was reverse transcribed. Repertoires were generated with immunoSEQ multiplex PCR, while TCRdb's copy carries only in-frame clones and drops some. The sample has some 47,000 clones; approximately 40% are singletons. These receptors have no known antigen. The sample taken for sequencing was stem cell memory CD4+ T cells from blood. Source of these receptors: a man in his thirties or forties with type 1 diabetes.

V is TRBV10-2 and J is TRBJ2-7; 10 positions agree with TRBD2. The CDR3 runs to 16 residues. The germline CDR1 and CDR2 sequences are WSHSY and SAAADI. The V gene end was trimmed by 2 bases and the J gene end by 4 bases; junction bases not matched to a gene: 8. CDR3 sequence: CASSERVSGRRYEQYF. CDR3 DNA sequence: TGCGCCAGCAGTGAGCGGGTTAGCGGGAGGAGATACGAGCAGTACTTC.

In this sample, this clone turned up once. V is TRBV25-1 and J is TRBJ2-5, with D possibly matching TRBD2 (6 bases). The V gene lost 7 bases and the J gene lost 2 bases, with 17 bases spanning the gap. The CDR3 extends over 15 amino acids. Germline V lookup: CDR1 MGHDK, CDR2 SYGVNS. The CDR3 DNA follows: TGTGCCAGCACCCTCGGAGGGGCGGCACAAGAGACCCAGTACTTC. It encodes CASTLGGAAQETQYF.

This clone was detected a few times. The genes are TRBV30 and TRBJ2-1, with 9 bases that match TRBD2. V was clipped by 1 base and J by 4 bases; unmatched bases: 2. CDR1 GTSNPN and CDR2 SVGIG come from the germline V gene (reference sequence). The CDR3 runs 14 residues. For the CDR3, the DNA is TGTGCCTGGAGTGGCGGGAGGGCGTACAATGAGCAGTTCTTC. Encoded protein: CAWSGGRAYNEQFF.

In this sample, this clone turned up a few times. The DNA of the CDR3 is TGTGCCAGCAGCTCTCAGCTTAGCGGGAGAGTCTACGAGCAGTACTTC. It yields the protein CASSSQLSGRVYEQYF. V usage is TRBV7-2 and J usage is TRBJ2-7; 9 positions match TRBD2. The CDR3 is made up of 16 amino acids. V dropped 4 bases and J dropped 3; count of bases not matched to a gene: 10. Germline V CDR1 and CDR2: SGHTA, FQGNSA.

This rearrangement joins TRBV5-1 to TRBJ2-1, with TRBD2 matching over 9 bases. The CDR3 consists of 16 residues. The ends lost 3 bases at V and 10 bases at J; junction bases unmatched: 14. CDR1 is SGHRS, CDR2 YFSETQ, per germline. The CDR3 nucleotides read TGCGCCAGCAGCTCGGCGGGGGGGACTAGTTTAAAAGAGCAGTTCTTC. Translation gives CASSSAGGTSLKEQFF.

In nucleotides, the CDR3 is TGTGCCAGCAGCCTAGCTTGGGAGCTTTACGCTTTCTTT. It codes for CASSLAWELYAFF. V usage is TRBV6-1 and J usage is TRBJ1-1, with D hard to call. Trimming removed 6 bases from V and 11 bases from J, with 19 bases in between. Germline V gene data show CDR1 as MNHNS and CDR2 as SASEGT. The CDR3 is made up of 13 amino acids.

The chain recombines TRBV7-9 with TRBJ1-4; D call uncertain. Germline V gene data show CDR1 as SEHNR and CDR2 as FQNEAQ (reference sequence). V was pared by 3 bases and J by 11 bases, with 7 bases between. This CDR3 is 11 amino acids long. CDR3 sequence (DNA): TGTGCCAGCAGCTTTAGCGCTAAACTGTTTTTT. It codes for CASSFSAKLFF.

This clone has more than one count but fewer than ten. V is TRBV6-5 and J is TRBJ2-1; D remains ambiguous. Germline V gene lookup returns CDR1 MNHEY and CDR2 SVGAGI. This CDR3 has 13 residues. The V gene lost 4 bases and the J gene lost 8 bases, with 12 bases spanning the gap. CDR3 bases: TGTGCCAGCAGTTTCCAGAGGTACGATGAGCAGTTCTTC. Encoded protein: CASSFQRYDEQFF.

This clone was seen a few times. This chain joins TRBV28 and TRBJ2-1; 10 nucleotides line up with TRBD2. V dropped 7 bases and J dropped 0; count of bases not matched to a gene: 12. CDR1 is MDHEN, CDR2 SYDVKM, per germline. CDR3 length: 18 amino acids. DNA for the CDR3: TGTGCCAGCACCCGGACTAGCGGCAAACTCCCCTCCTACAATGAGCAGTTCTTC. Its translation is CASTRTSGKLPSYNEQFF.

This clone was counted only a few times. This CDR3 reads CASGSGETQYF. The CDR3 nucleotides read TGTGCCAGCGGGAGTGGGGAGACCCAGTACTTC. The rearrangement uses TRBV28 and TRBJ2-5, with TRBD2 as a possible D gene (5 bases). The V end lost 8 bases, the J end lost 5 bases, and 9 bases lay between the germline ends. The CDR3 runs to 11 residues. Per the germline V gene, CDR1 is MDHEN and CDR2 is SYDVKM.

The chain carries TRBV30 and TRBJ1-1, with a tentative D call TRBD1 (6 bases). The CDR3 consists of 13 residues. Germline loops: CDR1 GTSNPN, CDR2 SVGIG (reference sequence). V was cut by 2 bases and J by 1 base, with 8 bases left in between. CDR3 loop: CAWSMTGNTEAFF. CDR3 DNA sequence: TGTGCCTGGAGTATGACAGGGAACACTGAAGCTTTCTTT.

The chain couples TRBV5-1 to TRBJ2-1, with D possibly being TRBD2 (6 bases). Trimming took 4 bases from V and 10 from J, leaving 15 bases between them. The CDR3 loop spans 13 amino acids. In germline, CDR1 is SGHRS, CDR2 YFSETQ. DNA of the CDR3: TGCGCCAGCAGCGCCTCAAGCGCGGGGGAGCAGTTCTTC. The encoded protein is CASSASSAGEQFF.

This chain connects TRBV7-9 to TRBJ2-5; D may be TRBD1 (5 bases). The J call could be wrong; TRBJ2-7 is a better fit for the DNA end. Looked up from germline, CDR1 is SEHNR and CDR2 is FQNEAQ (reference sequence). CDR3 size: 12 residues. The CDR3, as DNA: TGTGCCAGCAGCTTTACAGGTAACGAGCAGTACTTC. Its translation is CASSFTGNEQYF.

The J gene is TRBJ2-1, the V gene TRBV28; 9 bases are a match to TRBD1. The CDR3 consists of 13 residues. The junction had 3 bases not matched to a gene; V was cut back by 6 bases and J by 6 bases. From germline, CDR1 is MDHEN and CDR2 SYDVKM. CDR3 loop: CASRGDRVNEQFF. For the CDR3, the DNA is TGTGCCAGCAGGGGGGACAGGGTCAATGAGCAGTTCTTC.

The J gene is TRBJ2-5, the V gene TRBV28; 9 bases match TRBD2. Germline lookup yields CDR1 MDHEN and CDR2 SYDVKM. The ends lost 6 bases at V and 5 bases at J; junction bases unmatched: 10. The CDR3 loop spans 15 amino acids. The CDR3 DNA is TGTGCCAGCAGCCCACGACTAGCGGTGAGGGAGACCCAGTACTTC. This gives the protein CASSPRLAVRETQYF.

V usage is TRBV2 and J usage is TRBJ2-1; D uncertain. The CDR3 covers 14 residues. Germline V gene sequence: CDR1 SNHLY, CDR2 FYNNEI. V lost 2 bases and J lost 6, with 11 bases in between. The CDR3 region has the DNA TGTGCCAGCAGTGAATTTGCAGGCTCCAATGAGCAGTTCTTC. It encodes CASSEFAGSNEQFF.

This clone was seen more than once but under ten times. This sequence joins TRBV5-4 and TRBJ2-1, with a tentative D call TRBD2 (6 bases). V was pared by 0 bases and J by 9 bases, with 16 bases between. Per the germline V gene, CDR1 is SGHNT and CDR2 is YYREEE (reference sequence). CDR3 size: 15 residues. The CDR3 region is CASSLVIGRRGEQFF. CDR3 coding DNA: TGTGCCAGCAGCTTGGTCATCGGGAGAAGGGGTGAGCAGTTCTTC.

The chain employs TRBV2 and TRBJ2-1, with TRBD1 identical over 11 bases. CDR1 SNHLY and CDR2 FYNNEI come from the germline V gene. The CDR3 has 14 amino acids. V dropped 8 bases and J dropped 8; count of bases not matched to a gene: 8. The CDR3 coding sequence is TGTGCCAGCGGGCATAGGACAGGGGGCGATGAGCAGTTCTTC. Residues: CASGHRTGGDEQFF.

The table lists this clone with a few counts. This chain links TRBV7-9 with TRBJ1-1; D gene uncertain. V was clipped by 1 base and J by 4 bases, with 7 bases between them. The CDR3 spans 13 residues. Germline V gene sequence: CDR1 SEHNR, CDR2 FQNEAQ (reference sequence). Here the CDR3 DNA reads TGTGCCAGCAGCTTAGAAGTGAGCACTGAAGCTTTCTTT. It translates to CASSLEVSTEAFF.

This clone was counted a single time. The chain couples TRBV15 to TRBJ2-3; D not certain. This CDR3 region has 12 residues. Between the trimmed V and J ends, which lost 0 bases and 5 bases, there was a span of 3 bases. Germline V gene data show CDR1 as LNHNV and CDR2 as YYDKDF (reference sequence). In DNA, the CDR3 is TGTGCCACCAGCAGAGATCGAGATACGCAGTATTTT. As protein: CATSRDRDTQYF.

V gene TRBV5-6 combines with J gene TRBJ2-1; 9 bases map to TRBD2. Looked up from germline, CDR1 is SGHDT and CDR2 is YYEEEE. Trimming at V came to 4 bases and at J to 4 bases, leaving 6 bases not matched to a gene. The CDR3 loop spans 15 amino acids. CDR3 DNA sequence: TGTGCCAGCAGCCGGCTGACTAGCGGTTACAATGAGCAGTTCTTC. Its protein product is CASSRLTSGYNEQFF. The whole variable domain, remainder taken from reference TRBV5-6 and TRBJ2-1, is DAGVTQSPTHLIKTRGQQVTLRCSPKSGHDTVSWYQQALGQGPQFIFQYYEEEERQRGNFPDRFSGHQFPNYSSELNVNALLLGDSALYLCASSRLTSGYNEQFFGPGTRLTVL.

Here the CDR3 DNA reads TGTGCCAGCAGTGTGACTAGCGGGGTATACAATGAGCAGTTCTTC. Translation: CASSVTSGVYNEQFF. The V call is TRBV28, the J call TRBJ2-1; 11 positions agree with TRBD2. The CDR3 has 15 residues. V lost 5 bases to trimming and J lost 4 bases; unmatched junction nucleotides: 4. Per the germline V gene, CDR1 is MDHEN and CDR2 is SYDVKM.

This chain connects TRBV7-3 to TRBJ1-2, with 9 bases lining up with TRBD1. CDR1 SGHTA and CDR2 FQGTGA come from the germline V gene. This CDR3 has 14 amino acids. J lost 6 bases, V lost 5 bases, and 7 bases had no gene match. The CDR3, as DNA: TGTGCCAGCAGCCCCGGACAGGGGAGGGATGGCTACACCTTC. It codes for CASSPGQGRDGYTF.